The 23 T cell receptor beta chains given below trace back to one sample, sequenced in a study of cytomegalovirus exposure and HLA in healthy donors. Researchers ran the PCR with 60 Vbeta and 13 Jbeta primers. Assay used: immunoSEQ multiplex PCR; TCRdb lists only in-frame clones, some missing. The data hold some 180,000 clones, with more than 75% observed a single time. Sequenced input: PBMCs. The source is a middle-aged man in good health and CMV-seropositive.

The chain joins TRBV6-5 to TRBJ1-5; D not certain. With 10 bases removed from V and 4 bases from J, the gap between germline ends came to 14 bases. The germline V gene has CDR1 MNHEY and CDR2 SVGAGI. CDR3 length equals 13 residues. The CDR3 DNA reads TGTGCCATCAGGTCAGAAGTTAATCAGCCCCAGCATTTT. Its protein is CAIRSEVNQPQHF.

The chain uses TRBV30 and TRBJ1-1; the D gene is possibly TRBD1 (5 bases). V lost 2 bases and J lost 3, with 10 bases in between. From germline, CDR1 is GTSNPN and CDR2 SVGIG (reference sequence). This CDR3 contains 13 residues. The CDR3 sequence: CAWSRGLYTEAFF. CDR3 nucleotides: TGTGCCTGGAGTAGGGGTCTGTACACTGAAGCTTTCTTT.

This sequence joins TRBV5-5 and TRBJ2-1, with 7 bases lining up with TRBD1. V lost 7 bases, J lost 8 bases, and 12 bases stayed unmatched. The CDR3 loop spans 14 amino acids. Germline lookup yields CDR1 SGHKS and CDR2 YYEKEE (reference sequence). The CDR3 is CASLRGLAIDEQFF. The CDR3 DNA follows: TGTGCCAGCTTAAGGGGGCTAGCTATCGATGAGCAGTTCTTC.

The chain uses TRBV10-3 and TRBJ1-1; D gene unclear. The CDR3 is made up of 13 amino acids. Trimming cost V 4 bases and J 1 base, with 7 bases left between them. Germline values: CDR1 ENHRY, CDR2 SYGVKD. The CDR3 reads CAISGGQNTEAFF. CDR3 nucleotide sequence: TGTGCCATCAGTGGCGGCCAGAACACTGAAGCTTTCTTT.

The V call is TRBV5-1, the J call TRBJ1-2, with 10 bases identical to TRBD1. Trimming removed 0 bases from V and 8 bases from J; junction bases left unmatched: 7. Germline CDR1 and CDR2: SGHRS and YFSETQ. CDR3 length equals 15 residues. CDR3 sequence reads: CASSLGRDRGPGYTF. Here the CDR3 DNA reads TGCGCCAGCAGCTTGGGCCGGGACAGGGGCCCCGGCTACACCTTC.

Here the CDR3 reads CASSPHSGARGTQYF. CDR3 coding DNA: TGTGCCAGCAGCCCTCATAGCGGGGCCAGGGGGACCCAGTACTTC. J is TRBJ2-5 and V is TRBV7-3, with 8 bases matching TRBD2. Germline values: CDR1 SGHTA, CDR2 FQGTGA. Trimming at V came to 5 bases and at J to 7 bases, leaving 12 bases not matched to a gene. This CDR3 is built from 15 residues.

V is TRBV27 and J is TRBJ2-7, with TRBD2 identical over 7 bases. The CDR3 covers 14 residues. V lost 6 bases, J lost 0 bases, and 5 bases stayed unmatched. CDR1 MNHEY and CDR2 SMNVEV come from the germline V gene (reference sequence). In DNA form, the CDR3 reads TGTGCCAGCAGGACTAGCAGAGACTCCTACGAGCAGTACTTC. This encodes CASRTSRDSYEQYF.

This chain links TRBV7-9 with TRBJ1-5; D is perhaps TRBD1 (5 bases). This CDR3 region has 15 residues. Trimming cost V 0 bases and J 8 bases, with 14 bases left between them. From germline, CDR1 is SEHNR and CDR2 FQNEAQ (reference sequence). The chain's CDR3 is CASSLAIAGIEPQHF. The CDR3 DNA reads TGTGCCAGCAGCTTAGCGATCGCAGGGATCGAGCCCCAGCATTTT.

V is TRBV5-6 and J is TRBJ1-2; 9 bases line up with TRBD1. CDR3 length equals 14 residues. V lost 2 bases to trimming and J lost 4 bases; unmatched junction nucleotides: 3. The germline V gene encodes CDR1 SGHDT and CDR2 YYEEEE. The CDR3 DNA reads TGTGCCAGCAGCTTAACAGGGGGCAGCTATGGCTACACCTTC. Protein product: CASSLTGGSYGYTF.

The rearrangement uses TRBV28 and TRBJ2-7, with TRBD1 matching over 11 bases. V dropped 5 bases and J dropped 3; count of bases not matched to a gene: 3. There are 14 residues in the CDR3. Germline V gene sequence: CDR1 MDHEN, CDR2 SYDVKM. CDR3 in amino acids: CASSGTGGSYEQYF. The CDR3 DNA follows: TGTGCCAGCAGTGGGACAGGGGGGAGCTACGAGCAGTACTTC.

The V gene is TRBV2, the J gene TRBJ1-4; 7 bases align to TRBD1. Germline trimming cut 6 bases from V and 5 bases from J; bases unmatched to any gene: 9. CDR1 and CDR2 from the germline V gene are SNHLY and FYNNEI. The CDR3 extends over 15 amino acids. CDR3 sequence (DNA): TGTGCCAGCAGGAACCGGGACAGACACAATGAAAAACTGTTTTTT. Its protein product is CASRNRDRHNEKLFF.

In DNA form, the CDR3 reads TGTGCCAGCAGCCCTTGGACAGGGTCCAAGGTCGGGGCCAACGTCCTGACTTTC. Protein product: CASSPWTGSKVGANVLTF. The chain links TRBV14 to TRBJ2-6; TRBD1 aligns across 8 bases. Per the germline V gene, CDR1 is SGHDN and CDR2 is FVKESK. V was pared by 4 bases and J by 4 bases, with 12 bases of the junction left unmatched. The CDR3 spans 18 residues.

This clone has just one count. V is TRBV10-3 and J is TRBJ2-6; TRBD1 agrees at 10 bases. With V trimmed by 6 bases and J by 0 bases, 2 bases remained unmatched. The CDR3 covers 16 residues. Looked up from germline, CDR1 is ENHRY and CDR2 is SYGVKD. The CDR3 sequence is CAIRGTGDSGANVLTF. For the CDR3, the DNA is TGTGCCATCAGGGGGACAGGGGACTCTGGGGCCAACGTCCTGACTTTC.

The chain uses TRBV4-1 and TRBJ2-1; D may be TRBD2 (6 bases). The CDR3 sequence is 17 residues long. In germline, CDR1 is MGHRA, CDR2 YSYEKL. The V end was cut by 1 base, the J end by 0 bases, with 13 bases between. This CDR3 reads CASSQGGTSSSYNEQFF. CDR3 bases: TGCGCCAGCAGCCAAGGGGGGACTTCCAGCTCCTACAATGAGCAGTTCTTC.

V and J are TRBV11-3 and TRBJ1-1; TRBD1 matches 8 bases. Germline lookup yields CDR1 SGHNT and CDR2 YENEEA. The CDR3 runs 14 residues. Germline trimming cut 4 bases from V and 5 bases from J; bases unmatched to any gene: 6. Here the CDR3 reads CASSSQGAETEAFF. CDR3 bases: TGTGCCAGCAGCTCTCAGGGGGCCGAGACTGAAGCTTTCTTT.

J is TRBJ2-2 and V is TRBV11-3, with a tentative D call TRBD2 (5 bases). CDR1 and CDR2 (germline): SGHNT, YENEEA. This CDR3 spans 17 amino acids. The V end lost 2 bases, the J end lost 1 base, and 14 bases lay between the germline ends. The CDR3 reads CASSLRAAGRNTGELFF. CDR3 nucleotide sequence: TGTGCCAGCAGCTTAAGGGCCGCGGGTAGGAACACCGGGGAGCTGTTTTTT.

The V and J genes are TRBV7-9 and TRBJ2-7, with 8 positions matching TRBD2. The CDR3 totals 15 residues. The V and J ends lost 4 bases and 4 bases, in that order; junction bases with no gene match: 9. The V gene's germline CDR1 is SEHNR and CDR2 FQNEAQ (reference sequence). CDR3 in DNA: TGTGCCAGCAGCTCTGGCGGGAGCGGGAGTTACGAGCAGTACTTC. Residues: CASSSGGSGSYEQYF.

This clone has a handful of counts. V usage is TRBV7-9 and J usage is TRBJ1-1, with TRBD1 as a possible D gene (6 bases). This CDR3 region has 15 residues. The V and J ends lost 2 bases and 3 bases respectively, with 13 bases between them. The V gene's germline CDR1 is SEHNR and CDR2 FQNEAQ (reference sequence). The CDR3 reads CASSLQPAGDTEAFF. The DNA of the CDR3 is TGTGCCAGCAGCTTACAACCGGCAGGGGACACTGAAGCTTTCTTT. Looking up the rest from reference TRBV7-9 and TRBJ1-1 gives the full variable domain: DTGVSQNPRHKITKRGQNVTFRCDPISEHNRLYWYRQTLGQGPEFLTYFQNEAQLEKSRLLSDRFSAERPKGSFSTLEIQRTEQGDSAMYLCASSLQPAGDTEAFFGQGTRLTVV.

The CDR3, as DNA: TGTGCCAGCAGGGACCTGTGGGGCGCTGAAGCTTTCTTT. Amino acid sequence: CASRDLWGAEAFF. This chain connects TRBV6-5 to TRBJ1-1; perhaps TRBD1 as D (5 bases). Trimming took off 6 bases at V and 6 bases at J, with 14 bases between the two ends. Germline-derived CDR1 and CDR2 are MNHEY and SVGAGI. The CDR3 sequence is 13 residues long.

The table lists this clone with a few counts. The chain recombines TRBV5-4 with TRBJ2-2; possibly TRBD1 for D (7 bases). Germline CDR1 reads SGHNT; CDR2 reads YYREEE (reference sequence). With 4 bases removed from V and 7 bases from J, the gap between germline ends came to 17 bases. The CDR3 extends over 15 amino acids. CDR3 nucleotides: TGTGCCAGCAGCGACTTGGAGGGGGCGGACGGGGAGCTGTTTTTT. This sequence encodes CASSDLEGADGELFF.

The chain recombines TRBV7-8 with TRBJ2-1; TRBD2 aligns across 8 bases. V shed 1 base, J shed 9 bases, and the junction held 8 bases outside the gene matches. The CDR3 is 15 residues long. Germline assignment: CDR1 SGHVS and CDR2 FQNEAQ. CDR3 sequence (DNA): TGTGCCAGCAGCTTAGTGCCGCGGGGGGATCCTGAGCAGTTCTTC. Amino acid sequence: CASSLVPRGDPEQFF.

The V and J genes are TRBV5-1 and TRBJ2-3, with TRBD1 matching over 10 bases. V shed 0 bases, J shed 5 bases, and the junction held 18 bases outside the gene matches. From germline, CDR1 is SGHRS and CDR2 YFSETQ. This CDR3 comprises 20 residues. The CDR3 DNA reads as TGCGCCAGCAGCTTGGCGTTAGTGGACAGGGGGAAATGTTGTATAGATACGCAGTATTTT. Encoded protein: CASSLALVDRGKCCIDTQYF. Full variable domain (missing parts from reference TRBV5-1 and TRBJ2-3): KAGVTQTPRYLIKTRGQQVTLSCSPISGHRSVSWYQQTPGQGLQFLFEYFSETQRNKGNFPGRFSGRQFSNSRSEMNVSTLELGDSALYLCASSLALVDRGKCCIDTQYFGPGTRLTVL.

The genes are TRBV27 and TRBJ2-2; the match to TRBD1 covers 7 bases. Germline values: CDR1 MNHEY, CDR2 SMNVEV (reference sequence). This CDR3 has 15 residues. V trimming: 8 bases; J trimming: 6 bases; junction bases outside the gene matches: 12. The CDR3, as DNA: TGTGCCAGCGGGTGGACAGGACCTGGGGCCGGGGAGCTGTTTTTT. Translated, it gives CASGWTGPGAGELFF.